Only a few counts were recorded for the clone carrying this TCR beta chain. Both 60 Vbeta primers and 13 Jbeta primers went into the PCR. Generated by immunoSEQ multiplex PCR, the TCRdb table keeps only in-frame clones and is missing some. The sample includes around 130,000 clones, approximately 85% seen only once; the top ten take over 6.5%. This sample was taken from a study of cytomegalovirus exposure and HLA in healthy donors. V gave up 2 bases and J gave up 5 bases; unmatched junction bases: 6. The CDR3 loop spans 16 amino acids. Per the germline V gene, CDR1 is LNHDA and CDR2 is SQIVND (reference sequence).

Sequencing was carried out using PBMCs. This TCR came from a woman aged 30 to 39 in good health and CMV-seropositive. The chain links TRBV19 to TRBJ1-2; TRBD1 aligns across 12 bases. The CDR3 here is CASSIPGQGARYGYTF. The CDR3 DNA follows: TGTGCCAGTAGTATACCGGGACAGGGGGCCAGGTATGGCTACACCTTC.